This T cell receptor (beta chain) was recovered during a study of PD-1 blockade in mismatch repair-deficient tumors. All patients were mismatch repair deficient, assessed by either PCR or immunohistochemistry. Produced via immunoSEQ multiplex PCR; TCRdb's table is partial and in-frame only. The table shows tens of thousands of clones, with about 85% occurring only once. This CDR3 has 13 residues. Germline-derived CDR1 and CDR2 are SQVTM and ANQGSEA. Trimming took off 6 bases at V and 5 bases at J, with 16 bases between the two ends. The source is an adult with mismatch repair-deficient cancer. The material sequenced was PBMCs, taken approximately 6 weeks after starting pembrolizumab. This chain uses TRBV29-1 with TRBJ2-5, with D possibly being TRBD1 (7 bases). The CDR3 region has the DNA TGCAGCGTCTCGGGGGTGACAGGGGAGACCCAGTACTTC. Its protein product is CSVSGVTGETQYF.